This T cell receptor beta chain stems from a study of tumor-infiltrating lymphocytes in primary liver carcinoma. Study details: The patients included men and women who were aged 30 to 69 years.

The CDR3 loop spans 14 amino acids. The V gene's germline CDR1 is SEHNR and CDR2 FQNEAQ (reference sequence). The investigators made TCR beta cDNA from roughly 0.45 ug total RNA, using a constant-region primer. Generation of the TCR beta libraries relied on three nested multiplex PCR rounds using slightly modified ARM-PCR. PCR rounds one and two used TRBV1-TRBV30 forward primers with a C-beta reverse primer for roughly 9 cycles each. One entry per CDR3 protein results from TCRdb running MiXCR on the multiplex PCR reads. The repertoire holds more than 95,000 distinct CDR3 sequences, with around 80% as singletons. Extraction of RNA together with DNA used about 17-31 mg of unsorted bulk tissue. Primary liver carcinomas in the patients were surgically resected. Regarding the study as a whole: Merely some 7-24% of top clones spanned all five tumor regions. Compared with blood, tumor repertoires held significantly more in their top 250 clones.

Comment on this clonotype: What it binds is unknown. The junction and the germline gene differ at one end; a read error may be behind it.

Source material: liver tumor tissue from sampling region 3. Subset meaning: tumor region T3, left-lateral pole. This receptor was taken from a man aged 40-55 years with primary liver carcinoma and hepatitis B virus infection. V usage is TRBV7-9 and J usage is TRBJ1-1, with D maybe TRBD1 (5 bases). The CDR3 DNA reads TGTGCCAGCAGCTCTCAACAGGTCTCCCCTGAAGCTTTTTTT. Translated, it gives CASSSQQVSPEAFF.